This T cell receptor beta chain was obtained from a study of blood T cell repertoires in COVID-19. At the level of the study: Specimens from acute and convalescent COVID-19 originated in the United States, Italy and Spain.

As processed by the authors: Nucleated cell number was recorded as an estimate derived from reference gene primer amplification. The table came from immunoSEQ multiplex PCR; TCRdb's copy has only in-frame clones and leaves some out. Clone size and V and J calls were adopted from that table, with D and trimming inferred from the DNA. The sample contains approximately 440,000 clones, about 91% of which appear only once. The CDR3 spans 18 residues. V lost 3 bases, J lost 4 bases, and 24 bases lay in between. From germline, CDR1 is KGHSH and CDR2 LQKENI. This chain connects TRBV18 to TRBJ1-2, with a possible D match to TRBD1 (6 bases). The TCR sequence derives from a woman aged 50 to 65 with COVID-19, enrolled during active disease. The source material was peripheral blood. CDR3 in amino acids: CASSPRLPSGGGGYGYTF. The CDR3 DNA sequence: TGTGCCAGCTCACCTCGACTCCCCTCGGGGGGGGGCGGCTATGGCTACACCTTC. Full variable domain (rest looked up from reference TRBV18 and TRBJ1-2): NAGVMQNPRHLVRRRGQEARLRCSPMKGHSHVYWYRQLPEEGLKFMVYLQKENIIDESGMPKERFSAEFPKEGPSILRIQQVVRGDSAAYFCASSPRLPSGGGGYGYTFGSGTRLTVV.